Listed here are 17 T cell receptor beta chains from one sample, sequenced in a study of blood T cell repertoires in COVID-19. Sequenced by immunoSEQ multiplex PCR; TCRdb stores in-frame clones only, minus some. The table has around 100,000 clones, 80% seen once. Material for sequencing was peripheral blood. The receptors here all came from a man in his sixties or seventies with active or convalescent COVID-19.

The DNA of the CDR3 is TGTGCCAGCAGCTTCTCCCCCCCTACTGAAGCTTTCTTT. Translating gives CASSFSPPTEAFF. The chain links TRBV7-2 to TRBJ1-1; D not certain. The germline gives CDR1 SGHTA, CDR2 FQGNSA. The V gene lost 3 bases and the J gene lost 5 bases, with 10 bases spanning the gap. The CDR3 loop spans 13 amino acids.

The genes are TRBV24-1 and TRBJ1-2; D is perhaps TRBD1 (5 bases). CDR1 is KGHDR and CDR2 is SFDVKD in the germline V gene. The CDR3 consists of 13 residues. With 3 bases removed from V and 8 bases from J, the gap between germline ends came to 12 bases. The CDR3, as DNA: TGTGCCACCAGTGATAGCCGGGGGAGAGGCTACACCTTC. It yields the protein CATSDSRGRGYTF.

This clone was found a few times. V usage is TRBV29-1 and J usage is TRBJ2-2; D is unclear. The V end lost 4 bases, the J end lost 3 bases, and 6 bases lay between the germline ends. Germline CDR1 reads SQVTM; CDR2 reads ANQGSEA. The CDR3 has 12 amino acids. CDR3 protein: CSVGVYTGELFF. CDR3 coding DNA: TGCAGCGTTGGAGTCTACACCGGGGAGCTGTTTTTT.

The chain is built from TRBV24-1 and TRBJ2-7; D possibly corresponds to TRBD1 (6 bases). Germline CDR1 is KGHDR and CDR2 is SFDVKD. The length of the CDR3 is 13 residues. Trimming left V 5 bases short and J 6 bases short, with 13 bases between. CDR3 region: CATSARTGSEQYF. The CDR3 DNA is TGTGCCACCAGTGCTCGAACAGGGAGCGAGCAGTACTTC.

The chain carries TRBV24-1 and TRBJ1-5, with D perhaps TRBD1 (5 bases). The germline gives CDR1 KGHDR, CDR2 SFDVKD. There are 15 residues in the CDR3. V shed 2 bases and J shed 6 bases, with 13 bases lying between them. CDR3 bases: TGTGCCACCAGTGATTCCAAACCAGGGTTTCAGCCCCAGCATTTT. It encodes CATSDSKPGFQPQHF.

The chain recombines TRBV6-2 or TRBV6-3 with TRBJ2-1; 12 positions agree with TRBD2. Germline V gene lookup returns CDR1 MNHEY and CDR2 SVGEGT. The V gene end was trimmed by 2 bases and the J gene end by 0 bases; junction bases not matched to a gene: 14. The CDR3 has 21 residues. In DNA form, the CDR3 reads TGTGCCAGCAGTTACCCCAGACTAGCGGGGGCGACCATGAGCTCCTACAATGAGCAGTTCTTC. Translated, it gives CASSYPRLAGATMSSYNEQFF.

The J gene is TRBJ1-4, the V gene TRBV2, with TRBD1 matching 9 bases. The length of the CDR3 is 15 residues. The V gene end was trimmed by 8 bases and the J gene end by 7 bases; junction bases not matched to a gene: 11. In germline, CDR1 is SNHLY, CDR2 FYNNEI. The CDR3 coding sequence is TGTGCCAGCGGGACAGGGAGGGATCTGAGTGAAAAACTGTTTTTT. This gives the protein CASGTGRDLSEKLFF.

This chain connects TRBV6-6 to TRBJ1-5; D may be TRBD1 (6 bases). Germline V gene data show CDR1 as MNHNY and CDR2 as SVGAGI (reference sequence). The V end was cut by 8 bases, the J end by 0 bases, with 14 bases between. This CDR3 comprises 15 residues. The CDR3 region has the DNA TGTGCCAGCTGCAGGGGAGGGAGTAGCAATCAGCCCCAGCATTTT. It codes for CASCRGGSSNQPQHF.

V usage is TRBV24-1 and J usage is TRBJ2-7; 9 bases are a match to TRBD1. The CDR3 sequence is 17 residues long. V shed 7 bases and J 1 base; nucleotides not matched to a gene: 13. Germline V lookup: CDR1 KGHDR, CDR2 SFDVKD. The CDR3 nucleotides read TGTGCCACCAGCGACCATCCGGGACAGGGAGGTTCCTACGAGCAGTACTTC. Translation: CATSDHPGQGGSYEQYF.

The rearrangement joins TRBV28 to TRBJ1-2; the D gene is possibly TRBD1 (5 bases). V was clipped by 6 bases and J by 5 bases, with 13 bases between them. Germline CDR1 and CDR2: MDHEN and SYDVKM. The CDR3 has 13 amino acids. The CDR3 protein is CASRPSGSYGYTF. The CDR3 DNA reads TGTGCCAGCAGACCTTCAGGGTCTTATGGCTACACCTTC.

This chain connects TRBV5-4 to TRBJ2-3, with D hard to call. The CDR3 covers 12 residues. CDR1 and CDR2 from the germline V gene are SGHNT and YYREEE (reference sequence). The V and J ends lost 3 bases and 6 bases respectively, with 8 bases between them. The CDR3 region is CASSSLQDTQYF. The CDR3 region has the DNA TGTGCCAGCAGCTCCTTACAGGATACGCAGTATTTT. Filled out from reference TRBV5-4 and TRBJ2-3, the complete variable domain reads ETGVTQSPTHLIKTRGQQVTLRCSSQSGHNTVSWYQQALGQGPQFIFQYYREEENGRGNFPPRFSGLQFPNYSSELNVNALELDDSALYLCASSSLQDTQYFGPGTRLTVL.

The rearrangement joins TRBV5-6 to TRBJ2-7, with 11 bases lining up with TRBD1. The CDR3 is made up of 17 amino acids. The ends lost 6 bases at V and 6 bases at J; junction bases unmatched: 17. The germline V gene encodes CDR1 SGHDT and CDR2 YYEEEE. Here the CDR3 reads CASIWTGGVEGMSEQYF. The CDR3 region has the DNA TGTGCCAGCATTTGGACAGGGGGCGTCGAGGGGATGTCCGAGCAGTACTTC.

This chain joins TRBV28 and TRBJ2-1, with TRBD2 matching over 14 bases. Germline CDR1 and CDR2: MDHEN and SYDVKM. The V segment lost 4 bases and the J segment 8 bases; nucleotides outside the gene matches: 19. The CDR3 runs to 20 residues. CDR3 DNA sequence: TGTGCCAGCAGTTCTAGCTGGACTAGCGGGAGGACCCGCCCCGGGTATGAGCAGTTCTTC. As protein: CASSSSWTSGRTRPGYEQFF.

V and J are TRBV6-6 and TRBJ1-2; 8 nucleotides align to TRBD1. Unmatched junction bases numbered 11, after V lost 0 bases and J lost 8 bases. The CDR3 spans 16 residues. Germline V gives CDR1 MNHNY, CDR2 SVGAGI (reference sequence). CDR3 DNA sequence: TGTGCCAGCAGTTACTCTCGACAGGGGATGGGGTGGGGCTACACCTTC. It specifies CASSYSRQGMGWGYTF.

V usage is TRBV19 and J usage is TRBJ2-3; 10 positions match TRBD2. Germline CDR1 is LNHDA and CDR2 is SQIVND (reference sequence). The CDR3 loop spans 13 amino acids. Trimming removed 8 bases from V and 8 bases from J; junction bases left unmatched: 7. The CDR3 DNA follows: TGTGCCAGTTCTAGCGGGGGTGAAGTTACGCAGTATTTT. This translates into CASSSGGEVTQYF. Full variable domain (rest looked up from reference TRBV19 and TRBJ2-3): DGGITQSPKYLFRKEGQNVTLSCEQNLNHDAMYWYRQDPGQGLRLIYYSQIVNDFQKGDIAEGYSVSREKKESFPLTVTSAQKNPTAFYLCASSSGGEVTQYFGPGTRLTVL.

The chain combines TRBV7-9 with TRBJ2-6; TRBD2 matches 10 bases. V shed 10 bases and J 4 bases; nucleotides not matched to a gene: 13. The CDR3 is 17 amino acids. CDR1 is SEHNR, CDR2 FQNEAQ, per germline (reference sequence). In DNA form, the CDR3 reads TGTGCCACGCCCGGGCTAGCGGGAGAGGACGGGGCCAACGTCCTGACTTTC. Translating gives CATPGLAGEDGANVLTF.

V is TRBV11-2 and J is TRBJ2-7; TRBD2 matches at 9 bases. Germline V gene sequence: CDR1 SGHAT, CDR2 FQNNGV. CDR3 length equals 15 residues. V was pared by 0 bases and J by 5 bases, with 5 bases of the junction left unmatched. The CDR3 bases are TGTGCCAGCAGCTTAGAGCCTAGCGGGAAGAACGAGCAGTACTTC. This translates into CASSLEPSGKNEQYF.